These T cell receptor beta chains were read from a single sample in a study of identical twins. In TCRdb, the 5' RACE reads were re-called with MiXCR into one record per CDR3 protein. Of roughly 700,000 distinct CDR3 sequences in the sample, over 8.5% were seen once. These data were also reused for a study on yellow fever vaccine responses in identical twins.

Sequencing was performed on PBMCs. The receptors come from a woman aged 18-30 years in good health. The CDR3 runs from the conserved cysteine through the conserved F or W. D genes are given only for firm matches. Size is stated for part of the rows, as once, few or many counts, or as a class when the clone is expanded.

CDR3 protein,CDR3 DNA,V gene,clone size,D gene,J gene
CASSSGLASGYTF,TGTGCCAGCAGTTCCGGCTTAGCGTCTGGCTACACCTTC,TRBV28,-,-,TRBJ1-2
CASSLGRFNTEAFF,TGTGCCAGCAGCTTGGGACGATTCAACACTGAAGCTTTCTTT,TRBV5-5,few,-,TRBJ1-1
CSARDIGGRGHSYEQYF,TGCAGTGCTAGAGATATCGGGGGGCGGGGGCACTCCTACGAGCAGTACTTC,TRBV20-1,-,-,TRBJ2-7
CASSEILAGYNEQFF,TGTGCCAGCAGCGAAATACTAGCGGGCTACAATGAGCAGTTCTTC,TRBV7-9,-,TRBD2,TRBJ2-1
CASAGRGTSGRATNTQYF,TGTGCCAGCGCCGGCCGGGGGACTAGCGGGAGGGCCACAAATACGCAGTATTTT,TRBV11-2,-,TRBD2,TRBJ2-3
CASSYLAGEGYEQYF,TGTGCCAGCAGTTACTTAGCGGGAGAAGGCTACGAGCAGTACTTC,TRBV6-2/TRBV6-3,few,TRBD2,TRBJ2-7
CASSLAYTAEKETQYF,TGTGCCAGCAGCTTAGCGTACACAGCCGAAAAAGAGACCCAGTACTTC,TRBV11-1,few,-,TRBJ2-5
CAISAEQRMQFF,TGTGCCATCAGTGCGGAGCAACGGATGCAGTTCTTC,TRBV10-3,-,-,TRBJ2-1
CASSLEGDYGYTF,TGCGCCAGCAGCTTGGAGGGAGACTATGGCTACACCTTC,TRBV5-1,many,-,TRBJ1-2
CASSERDRANTGSYEQYF,TGTGCCAGCAGTGAACGGGACAGGGCTAATACCGGCTCCTACGAGCAGTACTTC,TRBV6-1,-,TRBD1,TRBJ2-7
CASSSTSGRSYNEQFF,TGTGCCAGCAGCTCGACTAGCGGGAGATCCTACAATGAGCAGTTCTTC,TRBV7-9,-,TRBD2,TRBJ2-1
CSARLGVAYGYTF,TGCAGTGCTAGACTTGGGGTTGCCTATGGCTACACCTTC,TRBV20-1,-,-,TRBJ1-2
CASSPNQEGTSYEQYF,TGTGCCAGCAGCCCCAACCAAGAGGGGACCTCCTACGAGCAGTACTTC,TRBV4-2,-,-,TRBJ2-7
CASSVGPGGPRSSTDTQYF,TGTGCCAGCAGCGTAGGACCAGGGGGACCTCGCTCTAGCACAGATACGCAGTATTTT,TRBV9,few,TRBD1,TRBJ2-3
CASSSSWTANLPGSYNEQFF,TGTGCCAGCAGCTCATCTTGGACGGCGAATCTCCCTGGCTCCTACAATGAGCAGTTCTTC,TRBV5-4,few,-,TRBJ2-1
CAISETGNEQFF,TGTGCCATCAGTGAGACGGGAAATGAGCAGTTCTTC,TRBV10-3,many,-,TRBJ2-1
CASSYEGGEQYF,TGTGCCAGCAGTTACGAAGGGGGCGAGCAGTACTTC,TRBV6-6,-,-,TRBJ2-7